The 21 T cell receptor beta chains listed next were all sequenced from one sample in a study of blood T cells in healthy people across ages. Alongside a J-beta primer mix, a sample-barcoded 5' primer served in a second PCR lasting about 6 to 11 cycles. TCRdb itself ran the 5' RACE reads through MiXCR, one entry per CDR3 protein. Here the sample spans roughly 1.4 million distinct CDR3 sequences, 45% to 70% being singletons. Sequenced input: blood. The receptors were gathered from a man aged 18 to 29 in good health.

This clonotype was counted between two and nine times. The chain uses TRBV28 and TRBJ2-5; 7 nucleotides match TRBD1. V shed 5 bases and J 5 bases; nucleotides not matched to a gene: 8. The germline CDR1 and CDR2 sequences are MDHEN and SYDVKM. The CDR3 sequence is 14 residues long. The CDR3 spells CASSLQTGWETQYF. The DNA for the CDR3 is TGTGCCAGCAGTCTCCAGACAGGGTGGGAGACCCAGTACTTC.

J is TRBJ1-5 and V is TRBV28; TRBD1 matches 8 bases. J lost 3 bases, V lost 2 bases, and 3 bases had no gene match. CDR1 and CDR2 from the germline V gene are MDHEN and SYDVKM. This CDR3 spans 15 amino acids. CDR3 loop: CASSLRTGNNQPQHF. CDR3 nucleotides: TGTGCCAGCAGTTTAAGGACAGGGAACAATCAGCCCCAGCATTTT.

The chain employs TRBV25-1 and TRBJ2-2, with a tentative D call TRBD2 (5 bases). Per the germline V gene, CDR1 is MGHDK and CDR2 is SYGVNS. Trimming removed 3 bases at V and 4 bases at J, with 6 bases between. CDR3 length: 13 amino acids. This CDR3 is CASSDLATGELFF. CDR3 nucleotides: TGTGCCAGCAGTGACCTAGCCACCGGGGAGCTGTTTTTT.

This clonotype was counted a few times. This chain uses TRBV4-1 with TRBJ2-7, with D possibly being TRBD1 (6 bases). The CDR3 has 13 residues. Trimming pared 3 bases from V and 3 bases from J, leaving 9 bases between. Germline assignment: CDR1 MGHRA and CDR2 YSYEKL. CDR3 region: CASSHTQGYEQYF. The CDR3 bases are TGCGCCAGCAGCCACACACAGGGCTACGAGCAGTACTTC.

As to this clonotype: One end of the junction does not line up with germline, which may come from a read error. The chain joins TRBV27 to TRBJ1-5; no clear D. Per germline, CDR1 MNHEY and CDR2 SMNVEV (reference sequence). The CDR3 runs to 13 residues. The CDR3 spells CASSLSPNRPQHF. The CDR3 nucleotides are TGTGCCAGCAGTTTATCCCCCAATCGGCCCCAGCATTTT.

The gene calls are TRBV27 and TRBJ1-4, with D perhaps TRBD1 (5 bases). In germline, CDR1 is MNHEY, CDR2 SMNVEV (reference sequence). This CDR3 has 14 amino acids. The germline V and J ends were trimmed by 7 bases and 3 bases, with 12 bases remaining between them. CDR3 sequence: CASTQGGPNEKLFF. In nucleotides, the CDR3 is TGTGCCAGCACCCAGGGTGGTCCTAATGAAAAACTGTTTTTT.

The V gene is TRBV6-5, the J gene TRBJ2-7; 8 bases align to TRBD1. Germline CDR1 reads MNHEY; CDR2 reads SVGAGI. V lost 7 bases to trimming and J lost 3 bases; unmatched junction nucleotides: 11. The CDR3 spans 15 residues. The CDR3 DNA is TGTGCCAGCACCGAGGGCAGGGGGCAATTCTACGAGCAGTACTTC. Protein: CASTEGRGQFYEQYF.

The chain combines TRBV10-3 with TRBJ1-4; D call uncertain. This CDR3 has 15 amino acids. Trimming took off 0 bases at V and 8 bases at J, with 13 bases between the two ends. Looked up from germline, CDR1 is ENHRY and CDR2 is SYGVKD. This CDR3 reads CAISESQGSPEKLFF. CDR3 bases: TGTGCCATCAGTGAGTCGCAAGGGTCTCCGGAAAAACTGTTTTTT.

The genes are TRBV4-1 and TRBJ2-5, with a possible D match to TRBD2 (6 bases). The J call may be faulty, since TRBJ2-7 better matches the DNA end. The germline CDR1 and CDR2 sequences are MGHRA and YSYEKL. The CDR3 length is 14 residues. CDR3 loop: CASSQADYNYEQYF. The CDR3 DNA follows: TGCGCCAGCAGCCAAGCGGACTATAACTACGAGCAGTACTTC.

The chain combines TRBV20-1 with TRBJ1-2; D unclear. The V and J ends lost 3 bases and 4 bases respectively, with 12 bases between them. The germline CDR1 and CDR2 sequences are DFQATT and SNEGSKA (reference sequence). The CDR3 runs to 13 residues. The DNA for the CDR3 is TGCAGTGCTAGGTCAATCTCGGGCTATGGCTACACCTTC. This codes for CSARSISGYGYTF.

The rearrangement links TRBV7-2 to TRBJ2-7; 8 positions match TRBD2. After removal of 1 base from V and 3 bases from J, the junction contained 5 bases not matched to a gene. Germline loops: CDR1 SGHTA, CDR2 FQGNSA. The CDR3 sequence is 15 residues long. Written as DNA, the CDR3 is TGTGCCAGCAGCTTAGTAGCGGGGTCGCTCTACGAGCAGTACTTC. It specifies CASSLVAGSLYEQYF.

The chain recombines TRBV4-3 with TRBJ1-3, with no clear D. The CDR3 is 15 amino acids. Trimming pared 4 bases from V and 1 base from J, leaving 11 bases between. Germline V lookup: CDR1 LGHNA, CDR2 YSLEER. This CDR3 is CASSLTRHSGNTIYF. CDR3 DNA sequence: TGCGCCAGCAGCCTTACAAGACATTCTGGAAACACCATATATTTT.

The V call is TRBV19, the J call TRBJ2-1, with 9 bases matching TRBD1. The CDR3 has 15 amino acids. The V segment lost 6 bases and the J segment 3 bases; nucleotides outside the gene matches: 6. Germline CDR1 LNHDA, CDR2 SQIVND (reference sequence). Written as DNA, the CDR3 is TGTGCCAGTAGGCGGACAGGGGTCGACTACAATGAGCAGTTCTTC. Translating gives CASRRTGVDYNEQFF.

This chain joins TRBV19 and TRBJ2-4; 9 bases are shared with TRBD1. The V segment lost 3 bases and the J segment 6 bases; nucleotides outside the gene matches: 9. The germline gives CDR1 LNHDA, CDR2 SQIVND (reference sequence). The CDR3 runs 16 residues. The CDR3 DNA reads as TGTGCCAGTAGTATCGATGGAGGGACAGGGCGAAACATTCAGTACTTC. Translating it yields CASSIDGGTGRNIQYF.

Comments on this clonotype: A junction boundary mismatches the germline segment, possibly from a read error. The chain uses TRBV28 and TRBJ2-1; 11 bases map to TRBD2. CDR1 is MDHEN and CDR2 is SYDVKM in the germline V gene. The CDR3 loop spans 16 amino acids. CDR3 loop: CACRRSGGAVYNEQFF. CDR3 sequence (DNA): TGTGCCTGCAGGCGTAGCGGGGGGGCCGTCTACAATGAGCAGTTCTTC. Looking up the rest from reference TRBV28 and TRBJ2-1 gives the full variable domain: DVKVTQSSRYLVKRTGEKVFLECVQDMDHENMFWYRQDPGLGLRLIYFSYDVKMKEKGDIPEGYSVSREKKERFSLILESASTNQTSMYLCACRRSGGAVYNEQFFGPGTRLTVL.

This rearrangement joins TRBV5-4 to TRBJ2-3; no clear D gene. This CDR3 has 13 amino acids. Trimming stripped 5 bases from V and 6 bases from J, with 13 bases between. From germline, CDR1 is SGHNT and CDR2 YYREEE (reference sequence). DNA for the CDR3: TGTGCCAGCAGTTCCCCGATCGAGGATACGCAGTATTTT. As protein: CASSSPIEDTQYF.

The genes are TRBV7-6 and TRBJ2-2, with D possibly TRBD1 on 7 matching bases. Trimming cost V 5 bases and J 6 bases, with 13 bases left between them. The CDR3 is 14 residues long. CDR1 is SGHVS and CDR2 is FNYEAQ in the germline V gene. CDR3 region: CASSPGGGSGELFF. In DNA, the CDR3 is TGTGCCAGCAGCCCAGGGGGAGGATCCGGGGAGCTGTTTTTT.

This clonotype appeared a single time. This rearrangement joins TRBV29-1 to TRBJ1-1; a possible D gene is TRBD1 (6 bases). The germline gives CDR1 SQVTM, CDR2 ANQGSEA. With 2 bases removed from V and 7 bases from J, the gap between germline ends came to 14 bases. The CDR3 length is 13 residues. The CDR3 reads CSVERPGDDEAFF. In DNA, the CDR3 is TGCAGCGTTGAACGGCCAGGGGACGATGAAGCTTTCTTT.

The gene calls are TRBV14 and TRBJ2-1; 11 bases fit TRBD2. Trimming removed 2 bases from V and 3 bases from J; junction bases left unmatched: 9. The CDR3 has 18 residues. Germline CDR1 reads SGHDN; CDR2 reads FVKESK. The CDR3 protein is CASSQRGLAATYYNEQFF. The CDR3 nucleotides are TGTGCCAGCAGCCAAAGGGGACTAGCGGCTACCTACTACAATGAGCAGTTCTTC. Filled out from reference TRBV14 and TRBJ2-1, the complete variable domain reads EAGVTQFPSHSVIEKGQTVTLRCDPISGHDNLYWYRRVMGKEIKFLLHFVKESKQDESGMPNNRFLAERTGGTYSTLKVQPAELEDSGVYFCASSQRGLAATYYNEQFFGPGTRLTVL.

The genes are TRBV5-1 and TRBJ2-1; TRBD2 matches at 13 bases. The V and J ends lost 4 bases and 3 bases, in that order; junction bases with no gene match: 10. Germline V gene lookup returns CDR1 SGHRS and CDR2 YFSETQ. This CDR3 has 18 amino acids. CDR3 amino acids: CASSEATSGRVIYNEQFF. For the CDR3, the DNA is TGCGCCAGCAGCGAGGCTACTAGCGGGAGGGTAATCTACAATGAGCAGTTCTTC.

This clonotype was counted ten times or more. V and J are TRBV12-3 or TRBV12-4 and TRBJ2-3; D is uncertain. The V end lost 4 bases, the J end lost 1 base, and 6 bases lay between the germline ends. The CDR3 contains 13 residues. This chain's CDR3 is CASSSPGTDTQYF. The CDR3 bases are TGTGCCAGCAGTTCCCCCGGCACAGATACGCAGTATTTT.